The 21 T cell receptor beta chains below all came from one sample that was sequenced in a study of vaccination effects on CD4 cells after COVID-19 (dated by TCRdb to between 2021 and 2024). The library was obtained by the immunoSEQ multiplex PCR assay. The table was pulled from immuneACCESS by TCRdb, which kept in-frame rearrangements only. Such tables lose some clones; where checked, under half of the loss comes from unresolved V genes, and the rest has no known cause. This sample lists about 27,000 clones; about 80% were detected once. The ten biggest clones cover about 16% of the sample. The antigens these receptors bind are not known. In the ViraFEST assay, PBMC were stimulated with viral peptide pools, and antigen-specific CD4+ T cell clonotypes were then identified by expansion using TCR sequencing. After more than nine days of culture, CD4+ T cells were isolated with the EasySep CD4+ T cell isolation kit. PCR-confirmed SARS-CoV-2 infection had occurred in convalescent patients between March and December 2020, before the Alpha, Beta and Delta variants emerged in the United States.

The source was CD4+ T cells from PBMCs cultured with HCoV-NL63 spike peptides, collected before COVID-19 vaccination. Sample cell subset or site, as interpreted from the label and publication: HCoV-NL63 spike overlapping peptide pool stimulation. Every receptor here comes from a human donor who had a prior SARS-CoV-2 infection.

The rearrangement joins TRBV30 to TRBJ2-2; 8 nucleotides line up with TRBD2. The CDR3 has 13 residues. Germline V gives CDR1 GTSNPN, CDR2 SVGIG (reference sequence). The DNA for the CDR3 is TGTGCATCCGAGAGGCGGGAGGAAGGGGAGCTGTTTTTT. This codes for CASERREEGELFF.

The gene calls are TRBV14 and TRBJ1-4; D remains ambiguous. V lost 0 bases and J 8 bases, leaving 4 bases between the germline ends. The germline CDR1 and CDR2 sequences are SGHDN and FVKESK. This CDR3 region has 12 residues. CDR3 nucleotides: TGTGCCAGCAGCCAAGACCGCGAAAAACTGTTTTTT. This encodes CASSQDREKLFF.

The J gene is TRBJ2-7, the V gene TRBV2, with D maybe TRBD1 (6 bases). V lost 6 bases, J lost 3 bases, and 15 bases lay in between. The CDR3 loop spans 14 amino acids. CDR1 and CDR2 (germline): SNHLY, FYNNEI. Written as DNA, the CDR3 is TGTGCCAGCAGCAACGACAGGTCTTTCTACGAGCAGTACTTC. Protein sequence: CASSNDRSFYEQYF. The full variable domain, its missing parts supplied by reference TRBV2 and TRBJ2-7, is EPEVTQTPSHQVTQMGQEVILRCVPISNHLYFYWYRQILGQKVEFLVSFYNNEISEKSEIFDDQFSVERPDGSNFTLKIRSTKLEDSAMYFCASSNDRSFYEQYFGPGTRLTVT.

The chain couples TRBV6-1 to TRBJ1-5; no reliable D call. Deletions cut 2 bases from V and 5 bases from J, with 13 bases between. The V gene's germline CDR1 is MNHNS and CDR2 SASEGT. This CDR3 spans 15 amino acids. This CDR3 reads CASSEIPGTYQPQHF. As DNA, the CDR3 is TGTGCCAGCAGTGAAATCCCGGGAACTTATCAGCCCCAGCATTTT.

A few counts support this clone. The gene calls are TRBV7-9 and TRBJ2-7; TRBD2 is a possible D gene (6 bases). The CDR3 is 12 amino acids. Trimming took 5 bases from V and 6 from J, leaving 11 bases between them. From germline, CDR1 is SEHNR and CDR2 FQNEAQ (reference sequence). This CDR3 is CASSLTSSEQYF. DNA of the CDR3: TGTGCCAGCAGCCTAACTAGCTCCGAGCAGTACTTC.

The chain recombines TRBV6-2 or TRBV6-3 with TRBJ2-5; TRBD2 agrees at 10 bases. CDR3 length equals 16 residues. V shed 2 bases and J 0 bases; nucleotides not matched to a gene: 3. Germline assignment: CDR1 MNHEY and CDR2 SVGEGT. In nucleotides, the CDR3 is TGTGCCAGCAGTTACGTCACTAGCGGGGACCAAGAGACCCAGTACTTC. This encodes CASSYVTSGDQETQYF.

The rearrangement uses TRBV19 and TRBJ1-5; perhaps TRBD1 as D (6 bases). The V end lost 0 bases, the J end lost 3 bases, and 12 bases lay between the germline ends. The CDR3 length is 16 residues. Germline loops: CDR1 LNHDA, CDR2 SQIVND (reference sequence). The CDR3 reads CASSIDRGGFNQPQHF. As DNA, the CDR3 is TGTGCCAGTAGTATAGATCGGGGGGGCTTCAATCAGCCCCAGCATTTT.

The genes are TRBV19 and TRBJ1-2; D unresolved. CDR1 is LNHDA, CDR2 SQIVND, per germline (reference sequence). The V end lost 2 bases, the J end lost 4 bases, and 11 bases lay between the germline ends. The CDR3 extends over 14 amino acids. CDR3 coding DNA: TGTGCCAGTAGTATAAATGCTCCCACCTATGGCTACACCTTC. Translation gives CASSINAPTYGYTF.

The V call is TRBV24-1, the J call TRBJ2-3, with 11 bases lining up with TRBD2. The V and J ends lost 9 bases and 1 base, in that order; junction bases with no gene match: 8. This CDR3 has 16 amino acids. Germline-derived CDR1 and CDR2 are KGHDR and SFDVKD. This CDR3 is CATETSGSEGTDTQYF. CDR3 nucleotide sequence: TGTGCCACCGAAACTAGCGGGAGCGAGGGCACAGATACGCAGTATTTT.

The V call is TRBV15, the J call TRBJ1-6, with TRBD1 matching over 9 bases. From germline, CDR1 is LNHNV and CDR2 YYDKDF (reference sequence). The V and J ends lost 1 base and 6 bases, in that order; junction bases with no gene match: 1. The CDR3 is made up of 15 amino acids. CDR3 loop: CATSRATGGNSPLHF. The CDR3 nucleotides are TGTGCCACCAGCAGAGCGACAGGGGGTAATTCACCCCTCCACTTT.

The genes are TRBV7-2 and TRBJ2-1; D is unclear. The germline V gene has CDR1 SGHTA and CDR2 FQGNSA. The CDR3 spans 15 residues. Trimming cost V 3 bases and J 6 bases, with 15 bases left between them. DNA for the CDR3: TGTGCCAGCAGCTTCAAAGTGGGTAGTTTCAATGAGCAGTTCTTC. It specifies CASSFKVGSFNEQFF.

This clone has a handful of counts. This chain joins TRBV10-1 and TRBJ1-1; tentative D call: TRBD1 (6 bases). The ends were cut back, 6 bases at V and 4 bases at J, with 9 bases in the middle. The CDR3 runs to 12 residues. Germline V gene lookup returns CDR1 WNHNN and CDR2 SYGVQD (reference sequence). DNA of the CDR3: TGCGCCAGCAGAAGACAGGCCACTGAAGCTTTCTTT. It translates to CASRRQATEAFF.

This sequence joins TRBV7-2 and TRBJ2-1; D gene uncertain. The CDR3 covers 14 residues. V was pared by 0 bases and J by 3 bases, with 6 bases between. From germline, CDR1 is SGHTA and CDR2 FQGNSA. CDR3: CASSLASDYNEQFF. The CDR3 region has the DNA TGTGCCAGCAGCTTAGCGTCCGACTACAATGAGCAGTTCTTC.

The chain couples TRBV11-3 to TRBJ1-2, with 7 bases that match TRBD1. The CDR3 consists of 13 residues. The ends lost 5 bases at V and 4 bases at J; junction bases unmatched: 4. Germline V CDR1 and CDR2: SGHNT, YENEEA. As DNA, the CDR3 is TGTGCCAGCAGCCGGGACAGCAGCTATGGCTACACCTTC. It yields the protein CASSRDSSYGYTF.

J is TRBJ1-1 and V is TRBV12-3 or TRBV12-4; no reliable D call. Trimming took 6 bases from V and 2 from J, leaving 10 bases between them. The CDR3 runs 13 residues. The CDR3 DNA is TGTGCCAGCAGCACGCAATATAACACTGAAGCTTTCTTT. This sequence encodes CASSTQYNTEAFF.

The J gene is TRBJ1-1, the V gene TRBV5-8, with D maybe TRBD1 (5 bases). This CDR3 has 12 amino acids. Per the germline V gene, CDR1 is SGHTS and CDR2 is YDEGEE. V lost 5 bases to trimming and J lost 9 bases, with 14 bases between them. CDR3 region: CASRGVVGKAFF. CDR3 in DNA: TGTGCCAGCAGGGGGGTCGTGGGAAAAGCTTTCTTT.

This chain links TRBV15 with TRBJ2-7; 8 positions match TRBD2. The length of the CDR3 is 15 residues. Trimming cost V 2 bases and J 3 bases; bases outside gene matches: 6. In germline, CDR1 is LNHNV, CDR2 YYDKDF (reference sequence). The CDR3 protein is CATSRPGTSLYEQYF. The CDR3 coding sequence is TGTGCCACCAGCAGACCCGGGACTAGTCTCTACGAGCAGTACTTC.

This clone was found a few times. This chain joins TRBV3-1 (or the pseudogene TRBV3-2) and TRBJ1-1, with a tentative D call TRBD1 (6 bases). CDR3 length: 13 amino acids. The ends were cut back, 1 base at V and 6 bases at J, with 9 bases in the middle. Germline-derived CDR1 and CDR2 are LGHDT and YNNKEL (reference sequence). The CDR3 region has the DNA TGTGCCAGCAGCCAAGTAGGGGGAGCTGAAGCTTTCTTT. It translates to CASSQVGGAEAFF.

The V call is TRBV4-3, the J call TRBJ2-2; possibly TRBD1 for D (7 bases). The germline V and J ends were trimmed by 1 base and 2 bases, with 14 bases remaining between them. The CDR3 is 17 residues long. Germline V gene sequence: CDR1 LGHNA, CDR2 YSLEER. Here the CDR3 reads CASSQATGRTNTGELFF. The CDR3 nucleotides read TGCGCCAGCAGCCAAGCGACAGGGAGGACTAACACCGGGGAGCTGTTTTTT.

This CDR3 reads CASSFRAGGYEQYF. In DNA, the CDR3 is TGTGCCAGCAGCTTCCGAGCGGGAGGGTACGAGCAGTACTTC. V usage is TRBV5-6 and J usage is TRBJ2-7, with TRBD2 matching over 10 bases. The junction had 3 bases not matched to a gene; V was cut back by 2 bases and J by 4 bases. The germline CDR1 and CDR2 sequences are SGHDT and YYEEEE. The CDR3 runs 14 residues.

V and J are TRBV5-1 and TRBJ1-1, with TRBD1 matching 8 bases. The CDR3 is 14 residues long. The germline gives CDR1 SGHRS, CDR2 YFSETQ. J lost 6 bases, V lost 1 base, and 5 bases had no gene match. This chain's CDR3 is CASSLTGGSAEAFF. CDR3 DNA: TGCGCCAGCAGCTTGACAGGGGGGTCAGCTGAAGCTTTCTTT.